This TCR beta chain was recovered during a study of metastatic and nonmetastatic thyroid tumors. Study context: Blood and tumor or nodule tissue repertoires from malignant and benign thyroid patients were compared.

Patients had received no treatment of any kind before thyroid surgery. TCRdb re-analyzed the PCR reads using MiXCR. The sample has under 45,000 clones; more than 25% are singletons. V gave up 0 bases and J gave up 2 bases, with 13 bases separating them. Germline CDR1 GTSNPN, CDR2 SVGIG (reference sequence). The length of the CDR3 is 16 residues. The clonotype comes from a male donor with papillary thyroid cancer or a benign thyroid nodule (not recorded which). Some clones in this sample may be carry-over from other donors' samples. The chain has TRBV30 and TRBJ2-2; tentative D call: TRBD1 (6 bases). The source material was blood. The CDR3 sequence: CAWSVLGQLNTGELFF. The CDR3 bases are TGTGCCTGGAGTGTCCTCGGACAGCTTAACACCGGGGAGCTGTTTTTT.